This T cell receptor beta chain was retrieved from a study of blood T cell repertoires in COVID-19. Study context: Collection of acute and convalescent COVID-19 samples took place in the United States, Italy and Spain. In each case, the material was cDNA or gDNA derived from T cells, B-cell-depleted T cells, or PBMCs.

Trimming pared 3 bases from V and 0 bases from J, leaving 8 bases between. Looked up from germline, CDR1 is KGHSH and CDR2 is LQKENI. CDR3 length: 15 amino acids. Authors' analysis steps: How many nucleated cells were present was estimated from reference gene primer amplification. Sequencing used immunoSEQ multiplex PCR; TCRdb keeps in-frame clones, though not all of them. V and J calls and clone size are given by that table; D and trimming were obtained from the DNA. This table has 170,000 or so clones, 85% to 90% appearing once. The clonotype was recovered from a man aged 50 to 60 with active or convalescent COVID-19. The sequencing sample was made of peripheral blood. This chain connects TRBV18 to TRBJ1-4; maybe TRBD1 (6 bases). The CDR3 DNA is TGTGCCAGCTCACCCTGGACAGCAACTAATGAAAAACTGTTTTTT. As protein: CASSPWTATNEKLFF.